This entry describes one T cell receptor beta chain. Its cognate antigen has yet to be identified. The input lacks base qualities; no much larger clone sits a single base away. The data are from a study of PD-L1 blockade in urothelial cancer (dated by TCRdb to 2016 to 2017). With regard to the full study: All patients started therapy in about 2014 and received atezolizumab 1,200 mg intravenously every 3 weeks. Durable clinical benefit was defined as progression-free survival longer than 6 months, and TCR features were also tested against progression-free and overall survival. Whole exome sequencing and RNA sequencing of pretreatment tumors were performed alongside TCR sequencing in the same patients. An exploratory multi-omic analysis was conducted of the somatic, immune and clinical correlates of response to PD-L1 blockade with atezolizumab in urothelial cancer. Blood samples were analyzed at two time points: 3 weeks after treatment start (second dose) and 6 weeks after treatment start. About nine tenths of the roughly 29 patients were identified as males with urothelial cancer of bladder origin, and a prior smoking history was reported by 18 of 29 patients. Durable clinical benefit was achieved by nine patients but not by the remaining 20. Pretreatment blood TCR-seq was available for 27 to 30 patients, at least one posttreatment blood collection was obtained for some 25 patients, and tumor TCR-seq was available for some 25 patients. TCR sequencing covered pretreatment tumor samples and matched, serially collected peripheral blood taken before and after atezolizumab treatment. Blood samples gave median yields of around 150,000 T cells and over 80,000 unique TCRs, along with a median clonality of approximately 0.084. An ECOG performance status of 0 or 1 was recorded for the patients, and 0 to 3 prior chemotherapy regimens had been received by the patients.

To estimate absolute template abundance from read counts, synthetic TCR analog templates were spiked into each PCR. The immunoSEQ assay used bias-controlled V and J gene primers to amplify TCRbeta CDR3 regions from genomic DNA. Rearranged TCRbeta segments were sequenced at approximately 20X coverage. The original methods were these. Sequencing errors were corrected by clustering, and CDR3s were annotated against IMGT so that V, D and J genes could be assigned. Downstream analyses used only productive TCRbeta rearrangements, leaving out any out-of-frame or stop-codon sequences. Clonality was calculated as one minus the Shannon entropy normalized by the log of the number of unique productive sequences. Clones differing between time points or between blood and tumor were identified using Fisher's exact test with Benjamini-Hochberg correction, with an adjusted p below 0.01 applied as the threshold. TCRdb obtained this table from immuneACCESS and retained in-frame rearrangements with V and J assigned. These tables miss some clones; where compared with another copy, unresolved V genes account for less than half of the shortfall, and the remainder is unexplained. V and J calls and clone size are those listed in that table; D and trimming were worked out from the DNA. Across this sample there are about 30,000 clones, with around 80% seen only once. Roughly 1.9% of the sample rests with the top ten.

Trimming accounts for 5 bases at V and 6 bases at J, while the number of junction bases matched to no gene is 11. The CDR3 sequence holds 17 residues, the cysteine and phenylalanine included. Only CDR3 DNA remains: 51 bases, in frame from the first base. CDR1 and CDR2, looked up from the germline V gene, are LGHNA and YNFKEQ. The cohort included about 29 patients with locally advanced or metastatic urothelial carcinoma who were treated at Memorial Sloan Kettering on a trial protocol. Peripheral blood mononuclear cells were collected pretreatment and during treatment, with between 1 and 8 total time points per patient. The Qiagen DNeasy Blood extraction kit was used to purify genomic DNA from total PBMCs and tumor samples. Collected pretreatment and during treatment, PBMCs were isolated and stored as previously described. What the study reported, not specific to this receptor: A pretreatment peripheral blood TCR clonality below the median was linked to improved progression-free and overall survival. Because the sample size was small (n ≈ 31) and many exploratory analyses were performed, the results are intended to be hypothesis-generating. At 3 weeks after the start of treatment, tumor-associated TCR clones in peripheral blood had expanded more in patients with durable benefit (n ≈ 20, p = 0.022).

The chain joins TRBV4-2 to TRBJ1-5; 12 bases in between match TRBD1. This clonotype was sampled from a middle-aged man with urothelial cancer. Here the sequenced sample was PBMCs, taken around atezolizumab (anti-PD-L1) treatment. In nucleotides, the sequence is TGTGCCAGCAGCGACCTCCAGGGACAGGGGGCAATTCAGCCCCAGCATTTT. Its product reads: CASSDLQGQGAIQPQHF.